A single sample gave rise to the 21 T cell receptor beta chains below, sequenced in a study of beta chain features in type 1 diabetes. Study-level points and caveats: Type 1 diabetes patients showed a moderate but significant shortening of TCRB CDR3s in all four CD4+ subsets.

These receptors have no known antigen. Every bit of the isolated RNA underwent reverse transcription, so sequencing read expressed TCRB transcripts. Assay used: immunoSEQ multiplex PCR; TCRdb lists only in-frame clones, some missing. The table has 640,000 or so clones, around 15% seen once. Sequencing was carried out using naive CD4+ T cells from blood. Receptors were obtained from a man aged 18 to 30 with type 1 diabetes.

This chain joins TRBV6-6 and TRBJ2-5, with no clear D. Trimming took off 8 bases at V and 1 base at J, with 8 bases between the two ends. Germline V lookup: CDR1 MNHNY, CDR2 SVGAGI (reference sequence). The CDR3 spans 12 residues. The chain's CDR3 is CASLGPQETQYF. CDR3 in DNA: TGTGCCAGCCTAGGGCCCCAAGAGACCCAGTACTTC.

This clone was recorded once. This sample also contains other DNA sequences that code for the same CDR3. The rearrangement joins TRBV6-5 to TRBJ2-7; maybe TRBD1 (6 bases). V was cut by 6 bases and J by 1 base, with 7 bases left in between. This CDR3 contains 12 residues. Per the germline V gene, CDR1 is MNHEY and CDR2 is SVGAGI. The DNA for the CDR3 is TGTGCCAGCAGGGACAGATCCTACGAGCAGTACTTC. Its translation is CASRDRSYEQYF.

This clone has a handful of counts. Here the CDR3 reads CSVTGTGGRYEQYF. The CDR3, as DNA: TGCAGCGTCACCGGGACAGGGGGCAGATACGAGCAGTACTTC. V is TRBV29-1 and J is TRBJ2-7, with TRBD1 matching 12 bases. The V segment lost 6 bases and the J segment 4 bases; nucleotides outside the gene matches: 7. CDR3 length: 14 residues. CDR1 SQVTM and CDR2 ANQGSEA come from the germline V gene.

The CDR3 sequence is CASSFYDGYTF. CDR3 nucleotides: TGTGCCAGCAGCTTCTACGATGGCTACACCTTC. The chain couples TRBV7-2 to TRBJ1-2; D remains unclear. The V end lost 3 bases, the J end lost 6 bases, and 5 bases lay between the germline ends. Per germline, CDR1 SGHTA and CDR2 FQGNSA. CDR3 length: 11 residues.

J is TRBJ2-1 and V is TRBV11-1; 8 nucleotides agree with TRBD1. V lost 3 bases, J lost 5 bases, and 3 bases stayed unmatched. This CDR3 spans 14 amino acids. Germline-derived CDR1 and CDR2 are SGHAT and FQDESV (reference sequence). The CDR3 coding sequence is TGTGCCAGCAGCTTCAGGGGGCGCGACAATGAGCAGTTCTTC. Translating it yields CASSFRGRDNEQFF.

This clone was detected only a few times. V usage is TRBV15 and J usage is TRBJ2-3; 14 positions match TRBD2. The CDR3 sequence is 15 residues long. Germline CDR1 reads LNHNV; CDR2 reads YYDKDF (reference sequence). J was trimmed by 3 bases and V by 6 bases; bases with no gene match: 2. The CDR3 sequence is CATRTSGGATDTQYF. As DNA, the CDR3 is TGTGCCACCAGGACTAGCGGGGGGGCGACAGATACGCAGTATTTT.

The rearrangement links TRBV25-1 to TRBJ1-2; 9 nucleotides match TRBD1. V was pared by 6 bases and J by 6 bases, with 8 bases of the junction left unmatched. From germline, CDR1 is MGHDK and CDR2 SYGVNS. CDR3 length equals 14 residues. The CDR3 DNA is TGTGCCAGCAGCCCGGGACAGGGAATCCATGGCTACACCTTC. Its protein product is CASSPGQGIHGYTF.

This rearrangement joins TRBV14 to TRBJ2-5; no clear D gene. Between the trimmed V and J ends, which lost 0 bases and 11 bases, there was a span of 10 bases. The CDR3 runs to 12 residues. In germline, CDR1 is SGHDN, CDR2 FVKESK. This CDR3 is CASSQDKLLQYF. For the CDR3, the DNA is TGTGCCAGCAGCCAAGATAAACTCCTACAGTACTTC.

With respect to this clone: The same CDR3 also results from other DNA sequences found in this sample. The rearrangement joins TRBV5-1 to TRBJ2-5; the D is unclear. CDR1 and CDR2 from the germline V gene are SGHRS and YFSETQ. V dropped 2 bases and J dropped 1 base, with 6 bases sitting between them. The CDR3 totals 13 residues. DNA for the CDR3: TGCGCCAGCAGCTTTACAGTCCAAGAGACCCAGTACTTC. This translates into CASSFTVQETQYF.

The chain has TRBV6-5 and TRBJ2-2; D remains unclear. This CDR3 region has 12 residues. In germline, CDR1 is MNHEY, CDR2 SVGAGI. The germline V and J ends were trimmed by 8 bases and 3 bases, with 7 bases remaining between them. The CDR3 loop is CASSIHTGELFF. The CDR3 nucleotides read TGTGCCAGCTCCATACACACCGGGGAGCTGTTTTTT.

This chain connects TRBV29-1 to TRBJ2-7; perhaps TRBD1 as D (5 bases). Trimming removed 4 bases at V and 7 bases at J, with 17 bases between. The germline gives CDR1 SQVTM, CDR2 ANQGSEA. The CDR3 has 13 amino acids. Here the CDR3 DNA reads TGCAGCGTTGGCAGGGCTTTGACGGGTGAGCAGTACTTC. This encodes CSVGRALTGEQYF.

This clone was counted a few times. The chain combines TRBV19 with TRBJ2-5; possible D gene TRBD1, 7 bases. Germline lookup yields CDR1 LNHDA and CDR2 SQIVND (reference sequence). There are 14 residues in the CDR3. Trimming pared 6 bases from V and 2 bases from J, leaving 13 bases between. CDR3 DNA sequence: TGTGCCAGTAGAAATCCAGGGGGGCAAGAGACCCAGTACTTC. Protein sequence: CASRNPGGQETQYF.

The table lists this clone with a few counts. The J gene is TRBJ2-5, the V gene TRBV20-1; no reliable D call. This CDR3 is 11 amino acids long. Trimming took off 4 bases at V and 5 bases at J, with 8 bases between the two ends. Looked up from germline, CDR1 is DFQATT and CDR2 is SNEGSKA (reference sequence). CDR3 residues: CSAKQRETQYF. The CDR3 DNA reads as TGCAGTGCTAAGCAGAGGGAGACCCAGTACTTC.

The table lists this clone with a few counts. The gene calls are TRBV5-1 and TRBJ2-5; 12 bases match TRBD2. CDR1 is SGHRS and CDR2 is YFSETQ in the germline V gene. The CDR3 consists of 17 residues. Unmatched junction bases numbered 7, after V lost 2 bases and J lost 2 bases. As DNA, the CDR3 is TGCGCCAGCAGCTTCGGACTAGCGGGGAGGTCACAAGAGACCCAGTACTTC. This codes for CASSFGLAGRSQETQYF.

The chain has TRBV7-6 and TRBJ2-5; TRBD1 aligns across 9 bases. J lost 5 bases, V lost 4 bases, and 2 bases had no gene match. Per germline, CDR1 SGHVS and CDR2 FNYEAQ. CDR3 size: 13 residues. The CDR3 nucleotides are TGTGCCAGCAGCTCGGACAGGGGCGAGACCCAGTACTTC. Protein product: CASSSDRGETQYF.

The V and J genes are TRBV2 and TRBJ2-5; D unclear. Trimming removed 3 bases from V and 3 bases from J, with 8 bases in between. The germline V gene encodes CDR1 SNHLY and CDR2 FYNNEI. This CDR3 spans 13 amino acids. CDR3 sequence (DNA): TGTGCCAGCAGTGACTGGGTGGAAGAGACCCAGTACTTC. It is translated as CASSDWVEETQYF.

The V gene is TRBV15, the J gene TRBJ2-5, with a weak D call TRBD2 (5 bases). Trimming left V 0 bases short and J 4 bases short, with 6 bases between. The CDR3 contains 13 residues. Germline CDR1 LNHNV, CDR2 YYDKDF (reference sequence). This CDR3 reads CATSRDEGETQYF. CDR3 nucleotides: TGTGCCACCAGCAGAGATGAGGGAGAGACCCAGTACTTC.

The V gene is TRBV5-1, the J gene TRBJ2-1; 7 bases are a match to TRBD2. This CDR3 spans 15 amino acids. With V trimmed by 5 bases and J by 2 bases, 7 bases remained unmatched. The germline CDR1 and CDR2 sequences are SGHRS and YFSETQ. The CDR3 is CASRGEAGPYNEQFF. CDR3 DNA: TGCGCCAGCAGGGGAGAAGCGGGGCCCTACAATGAGCAGTTCTTC.

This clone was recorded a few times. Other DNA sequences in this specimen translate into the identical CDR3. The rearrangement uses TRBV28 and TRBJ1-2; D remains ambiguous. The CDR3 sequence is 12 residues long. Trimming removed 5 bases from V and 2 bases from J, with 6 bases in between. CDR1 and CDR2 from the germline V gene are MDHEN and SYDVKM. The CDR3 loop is CASSLDNYGYTF. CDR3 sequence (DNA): TGTGCCAGCAGTCTGGACAACTATGGCTACACCTTC.

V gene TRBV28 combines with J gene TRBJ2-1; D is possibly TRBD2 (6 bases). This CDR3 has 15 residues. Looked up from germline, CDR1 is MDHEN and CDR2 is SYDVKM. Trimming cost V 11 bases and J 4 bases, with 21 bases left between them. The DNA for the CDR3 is TGTGCCTGTGGGGGAGGTCGGCGGGGATACAATGAGCAGTTCTTC. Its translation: CACGGGRRGYNEQFF.

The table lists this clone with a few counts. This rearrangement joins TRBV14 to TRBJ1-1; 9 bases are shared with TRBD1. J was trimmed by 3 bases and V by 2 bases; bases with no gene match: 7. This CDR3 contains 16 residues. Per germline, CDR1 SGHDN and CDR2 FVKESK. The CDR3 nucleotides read TGTGCCAGCAGCCAACTGACAGGGGGGTGGGACACTGAAGCTTTCTTT. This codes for CASSQLTGGWDTEAFF.